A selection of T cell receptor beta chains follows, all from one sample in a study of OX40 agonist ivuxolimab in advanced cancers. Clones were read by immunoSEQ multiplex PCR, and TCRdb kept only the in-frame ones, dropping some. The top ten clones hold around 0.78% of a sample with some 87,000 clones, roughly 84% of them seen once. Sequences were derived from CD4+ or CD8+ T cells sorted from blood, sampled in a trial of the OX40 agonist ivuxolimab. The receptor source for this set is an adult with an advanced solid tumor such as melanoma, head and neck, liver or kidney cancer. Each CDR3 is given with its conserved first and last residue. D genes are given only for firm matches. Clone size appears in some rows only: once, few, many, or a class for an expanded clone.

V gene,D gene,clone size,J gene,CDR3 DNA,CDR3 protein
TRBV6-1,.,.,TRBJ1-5,TGTGCCAGCAGAATGGGCAGGGCAAGCAATCAGCCCCAGCATTTT,CASRMGRASNQPQHF
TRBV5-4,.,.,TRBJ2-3,TGTGCCAGCAGCTGGGGCCTCACAGATACGCAGTATTTT,CASSWGLTDTQYF
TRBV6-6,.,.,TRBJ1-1,TGTGCCAGCAGTTACTCGTGGGGGGCCCCTGAAGCTTTCTTT,CASSYSWGAPEAFF
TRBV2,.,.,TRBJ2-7,TGTGCCAGCATCATCGGTTACGAGCAGTACTTC,CASIIGYEQYF
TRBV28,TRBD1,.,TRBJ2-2,TGTGCCAGCAACAGGGACAGGGGGCCCGGGGAGCTGTTTTTT,CASNRDRGPGELFF
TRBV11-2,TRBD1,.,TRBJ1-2,TGTGCCAGCAGCTCAGGTGGGACAGGGGGCGGCACAGGCTACACCTTC,CASSSGGTGGGTGYTF
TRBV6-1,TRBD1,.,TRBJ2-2,TGTGCCAGCGGCGACAGGGGGGACACCGGGGAGCTGTTTTTT,CASGDRGDTGELFF
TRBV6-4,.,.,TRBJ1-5,TGTGCCAGCAGCCTAGGGCCTTATCAGCCCCAGCATTTT,CASSLGPYQPQHF
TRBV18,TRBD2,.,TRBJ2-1,TGTGCCAGCTCACCACCGGGGCTAGCGGGGAGGGATGAGCAGTTCTTC,CASSPPGLAGRDEQFF
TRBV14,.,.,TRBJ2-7,.,CASSHLRAGEQYF
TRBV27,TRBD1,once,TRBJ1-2,TGTGCCAGCAGGGCAGGGGGCCCCATCTATGGCTACACCTTC,CASRAGGPIYGYTF
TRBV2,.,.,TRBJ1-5,TGTGCCAGCAGTGGAACGGGGGCCCGGAGGACTCAGCCCCAGCATTTT,CASSGTGARRTQPQHF
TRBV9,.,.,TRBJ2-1,TGTGCCAGCAGCCCCACGGTGGCGGGACGGGGAGATGAGCAGTTCTTC,CASSPTVAGRGDEQFF
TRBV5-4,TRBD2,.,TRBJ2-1,TGTGCCAGCGAAGTCGGGGGACTAGCGGGAAAGGGGTTCTTC,CASEVGGLAGKGFF
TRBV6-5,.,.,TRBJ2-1,TGTGCCAGCAGTTCAGGGATCCCAAATGAGCAGTTCTTC,CASSSGIPNEQFF
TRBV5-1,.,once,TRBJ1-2,TGCGCCAGCAGCTTGCAACAGGGAAGACGGTCTGTTGATGGCTACACCTTC,CASSLQQGRRSVDGYTF
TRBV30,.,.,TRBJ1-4,TGTGCCTGGAGTGGTGTGAATAATGAAAAACTGTTTTTT,CAWSGVNNEKLFF
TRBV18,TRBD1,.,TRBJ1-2,TGTGCCAGCTCATTACAGGGGCCAATCGGGGGGAACTATGGCTACACCTTC,CASSLQGPIGGNYGYTF
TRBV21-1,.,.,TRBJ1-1,TGTGCCAGCAGCAGCAAGACAGGGCAGAACACTGAAGCTTTCTTT,CASSSKTGQNTEAFF
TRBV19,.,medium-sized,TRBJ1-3,TGTGCCAGTAGTTTACAGTATACCGCCAACACCATATATTTT,CASSLQYTANTIYF
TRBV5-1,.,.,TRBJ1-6,TGCGCCAGCCACATCGGTTTGGAAGGATCACCCCTCCACTTT,CASHIGLEGSPLHF
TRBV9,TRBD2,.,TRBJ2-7,TGTGCCAGCAGCGTAGGACCTAGCGGGGGGGTCTACGAGCAGTACTTC,CASSVGPSGGVYEQYF
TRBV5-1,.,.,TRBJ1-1,TGCGCCAGCAGCCCCGTTTCGGGGTTGAACACTGAAGCTTTCTTT,CASSPVSGLNTEAFF
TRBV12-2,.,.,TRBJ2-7,TGTGCAAGTCGCTTAGTGGAGCGGGAGAACGAGCAGTACTTC,CASRLVERENEQYF
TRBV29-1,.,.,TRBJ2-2,TGCAGCGCTCTCGGGACACCGAACCGTGCGAACACCGGGGAGCTGTTTTTT,CSALGTPNRANTGELFF
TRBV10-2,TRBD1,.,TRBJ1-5,TGCGCCAGCGGACAGGGATATAGCAATCAGCCCCAGCATTTT,CASGQGYSNQPQHF
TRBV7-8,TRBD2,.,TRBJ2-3,TGTGCCAGCAGCTTAGACCCGGGGGGGATGAGGTTACGGAAGTATTTT,CASSLDPGGMRLRKYF
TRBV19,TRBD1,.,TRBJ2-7,TGTGCCAGTAGTCCCAAGGGACAGGGTATCGACGAGCAGTACTTC,CASSPKGQGIDEQYF
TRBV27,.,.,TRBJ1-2,TGTGCCAGCAGTGATTTAAGGTGGGGCTATGGCTACACCTTC,CASSDLRWGYGYTF
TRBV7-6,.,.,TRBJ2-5,TGTGCCAGCAGCCGGGGGGAGACCCAGTACTTC,CASSRGETQYF
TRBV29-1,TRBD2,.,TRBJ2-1,TGCAGCGTTGAACCGGGACTAGCGGGAAGCAATGAGCAGTTCTTC,CSVEPGLAGSNEQFF
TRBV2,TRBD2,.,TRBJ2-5,TGTGCCAGCCAGCGGGGGGGGCAAGAGACCCAGTACTTC,CASQRGGQETQYF
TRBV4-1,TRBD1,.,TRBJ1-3,TGCGCCAGCAGCGTTCGACAGGGGTTCGGCCGTTTTAGCTCTGGAAACACCATATATTTT,CASSVRQGFGRFSSGNTIYF
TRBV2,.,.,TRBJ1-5,TGTGCCAGCAGTGAGGGGAGCAATCAGCCCCAGCATTTT,CASSEGSNQPQHF